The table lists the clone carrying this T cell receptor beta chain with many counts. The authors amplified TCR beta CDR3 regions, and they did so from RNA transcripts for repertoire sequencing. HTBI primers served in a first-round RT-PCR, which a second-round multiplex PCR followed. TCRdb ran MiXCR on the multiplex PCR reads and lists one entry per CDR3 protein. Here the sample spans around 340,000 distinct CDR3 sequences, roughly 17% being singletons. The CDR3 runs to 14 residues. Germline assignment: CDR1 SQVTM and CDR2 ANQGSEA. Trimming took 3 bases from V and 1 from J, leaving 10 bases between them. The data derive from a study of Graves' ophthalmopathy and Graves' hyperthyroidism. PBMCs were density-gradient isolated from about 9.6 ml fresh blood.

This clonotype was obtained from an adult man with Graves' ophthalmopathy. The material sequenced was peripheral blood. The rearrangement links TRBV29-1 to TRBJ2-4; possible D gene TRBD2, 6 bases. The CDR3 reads CSVEVAGAKNIQYF. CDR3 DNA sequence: TGCAGCGTTGAGGTGGCGGGGGCCAAAAACATTCAGTACTTC. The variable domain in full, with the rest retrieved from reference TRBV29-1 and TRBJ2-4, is SAVISQKPSRDICQRGTSLTIQCQVDSQVTMMFWYRQQPGQSLTLIATANQGSEATYESGFVIDKFPISRPNLTFSTLTVSNMSPEDSSIYLCSVEVAGAKNIQYFGAGTRLSVL.